The clone carrying this T cell receptor (beta chain) showed up many times. These data come from a study of T-cell reconstitution after alpha-beta-depleted transplantation in children. Germline-derived CDR1 and CDR2 are SGHRS and YFSETQ. The CDR3 is made up of 14 amino acids. V shed 6 bases and J 4 bases; nucleotides not matched to a gene: 7. As it was prepared, the TCRbeta library received unique molecular identifiers. TCRdb ran MiXCR on the PCR reads and lists one entry per CDR3 protein. This sample yields about 540,000 distinct CDR3 sequences, of which about a sixth are seen a single time; 2.5% to 3.5% belongs to the top ten.

This specimen consisted of PBMCs from the stem cell graft donor, obtained from the stem cell graft. The chain uses TRBV5-1 and TRBJ1-5; 7 positions match TRBD1. This receptor was obtained from a human donor who donated a stem cell graft to a child with acute lymphoblastic leukemia. CDR3 nucleotides: TGCGCCAGCAAACCAACGACAGGGAATCAGCCCCAGCATTTT. Translating gives CASKPTTGNQPQHF.